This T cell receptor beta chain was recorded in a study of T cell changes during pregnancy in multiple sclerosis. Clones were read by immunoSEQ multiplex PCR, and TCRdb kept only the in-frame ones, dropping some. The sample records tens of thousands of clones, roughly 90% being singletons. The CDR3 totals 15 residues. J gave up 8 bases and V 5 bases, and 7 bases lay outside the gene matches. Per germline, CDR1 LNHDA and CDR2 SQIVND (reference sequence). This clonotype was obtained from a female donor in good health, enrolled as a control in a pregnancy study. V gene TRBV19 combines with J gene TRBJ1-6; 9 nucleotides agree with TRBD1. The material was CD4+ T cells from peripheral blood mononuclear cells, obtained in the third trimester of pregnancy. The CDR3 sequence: CASSETTGGDSPLHF. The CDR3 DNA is TGTGCCAGTAGTGAAACGACAGGGGGGGATTCACCCCTCCACTTT.